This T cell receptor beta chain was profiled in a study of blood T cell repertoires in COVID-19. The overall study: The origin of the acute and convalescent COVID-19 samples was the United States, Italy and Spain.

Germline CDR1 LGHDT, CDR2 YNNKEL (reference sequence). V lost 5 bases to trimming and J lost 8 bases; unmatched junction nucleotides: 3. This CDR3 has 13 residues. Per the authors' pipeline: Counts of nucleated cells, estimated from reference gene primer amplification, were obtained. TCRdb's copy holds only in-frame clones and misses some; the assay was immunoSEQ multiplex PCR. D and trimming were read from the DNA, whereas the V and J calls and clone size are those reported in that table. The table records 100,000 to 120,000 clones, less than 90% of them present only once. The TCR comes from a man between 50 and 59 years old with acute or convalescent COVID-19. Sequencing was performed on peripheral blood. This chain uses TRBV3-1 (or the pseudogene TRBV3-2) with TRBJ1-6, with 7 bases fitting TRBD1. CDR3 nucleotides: TGTGCCAGCAGCAGCAGGGGGGATTCACCCCTCCACTTT. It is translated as CASSSRGDSPLHF.